The TCR beta chain under discussion was sequenced for a study of T-cell memory formation after mild COVID-19. Study observations and caveats: Memory from before infection featured some responding clones, which suggests cross-reactive memory joined. Later expanders leaned CD4+, whereas clones that contracted between day 15 and 85 were balanced CD4/CD8.

TCRalpha and TCRbeta libraries used 5'RACE with constant-segment primers and UMIs. TCRdb processed the 5' RACE reads anew with MiXCR; each CDR3 protein has one entry. The sample lists some 120,000 distinct CDR3 sequences, roughly 6% occurring once. This clonotype was observed a few times. Its target is unknown. The CDR3 extends over 19 amino acids. J lost 0 bases, V lost 4 bases, and 9 bases had no gene match. The V call is TRBV23-1, the J call TRBJ2-4, with TRBD2 identical over 13 bases. TRBV23-1 has ORF status, its function being uncertain. Sequenced input: PBMCs or a T cell subset sorted from them (not recorded which). The receptor's source is an adult woman who had mild COVID-19 (a few samples of this study predate the infection). Cell type and time point are not known. In DNA form, the CDR3 reads TGCGCCAGCAGTCTCTCCGGGACTAGCGGGACTTTAGCCAAAAACATTCAGTACTTC. This translates into CASSLSGTSGTLAKNIQYF.